This TCR beta chain was profiled in a study of PD-1 blockade in classical Hodgkin lymphoma. The CDR3 totals 16 residues. Per germline, CDR1 LNHNV and CDR2 YYDKDF (reference sequence). J gave up 4 bases and V 0 bases, and 4 bases lay outside the gene matches. Points from the study as a whole: CD4+ TCR diversity, unlike CD8+, climbed significantly by C4D1.

To note about this clone: Its cognate antigen is unknown.

The table came from immunoSEQ multiplex PCR; TCRdb's copy has only in-frame clones and leaves some out. Of under 95,000 clones detected, roughly 91% appear once; the ten largest clones hold about 8%. Every single patient, without exception, relapsed after autologous stem cell transplantation, and brentuximab vedotin exposure varied. The rearrangement links TRBV15 to TRBJ2-1, with 9 bases identical to TRBD2. This clonotype was obtained from a human donor with classical Hodgkin lymphoma. This specimen consisted of peripheral blood mononuclear cells (PBMCs), obtained at baseline. DNA of the CDR3: TGTGCCACCAGCAGAGATGACGCGGGAGGGTACAATGAGCAGTTCTTC. Residues: CATSRDDAGGYNEQFF.